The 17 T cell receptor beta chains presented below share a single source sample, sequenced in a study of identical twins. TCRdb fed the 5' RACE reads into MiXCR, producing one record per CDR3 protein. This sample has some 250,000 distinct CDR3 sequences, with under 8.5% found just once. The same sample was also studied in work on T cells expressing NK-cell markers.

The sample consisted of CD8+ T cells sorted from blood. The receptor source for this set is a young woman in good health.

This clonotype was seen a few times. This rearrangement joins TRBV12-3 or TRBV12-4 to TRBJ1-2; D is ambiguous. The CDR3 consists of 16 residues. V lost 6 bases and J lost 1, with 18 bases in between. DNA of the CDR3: TGTGCCAGCAGCCCTGCCACTAAAGGAGATAACTATGGCTACACCTTC. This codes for CASSPATKGDNYGYTF.

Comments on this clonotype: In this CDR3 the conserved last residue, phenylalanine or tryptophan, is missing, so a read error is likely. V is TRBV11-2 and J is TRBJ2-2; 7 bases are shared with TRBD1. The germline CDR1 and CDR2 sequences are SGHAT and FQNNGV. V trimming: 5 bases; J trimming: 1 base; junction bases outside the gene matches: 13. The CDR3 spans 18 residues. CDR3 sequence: CASSPFTQGLMNTGELFS. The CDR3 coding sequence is TGTGCCAGCAGCCCATTTACACAGGGGTTAATGAACACCGGGGAGCTGTTTTCT.

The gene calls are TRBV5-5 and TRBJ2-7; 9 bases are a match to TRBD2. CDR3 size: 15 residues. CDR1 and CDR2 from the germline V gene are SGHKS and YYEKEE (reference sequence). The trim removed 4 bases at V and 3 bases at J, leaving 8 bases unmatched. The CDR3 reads CASSQRWREGYEQYF. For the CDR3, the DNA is TGTGCCAGCAGCCAACGGTGGCGGGAGGGCTACGAGCAGTACTTC.

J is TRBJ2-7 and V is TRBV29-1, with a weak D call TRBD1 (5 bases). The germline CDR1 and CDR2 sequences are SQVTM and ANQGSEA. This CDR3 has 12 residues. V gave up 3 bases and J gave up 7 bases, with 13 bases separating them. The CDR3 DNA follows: TGCAGCGTTGAGGTCAGGGCCGGGGAGCAGTACTTC. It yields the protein CSVEVRAGEQYF.

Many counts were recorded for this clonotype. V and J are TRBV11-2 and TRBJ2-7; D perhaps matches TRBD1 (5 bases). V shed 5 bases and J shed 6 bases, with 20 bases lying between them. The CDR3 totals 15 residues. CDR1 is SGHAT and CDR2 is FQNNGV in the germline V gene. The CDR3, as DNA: TGTGCCAGCAGCACTGCCTCTCAGGGTTGGGGCGAGCAGTACTTC. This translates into CASSTASQGWGEQYF.

The CDR3 spells CASSLGGGAEGYTF. CDR3 in DNA: TGTGCCAGCAGCTTAGGAGGGGGCGCGGAAGGCTACACCTTC. This chain links TRBV7-2 with TRBJ1-2; 7 bases align to TRBD1. In germline, CDR1 is SGHTA, CDR2 FQGNSA. This CDR3 region has 14 residues. V lost 1 base to trimming and J lost 8 bases; unmatched junction nucleotides: 7.

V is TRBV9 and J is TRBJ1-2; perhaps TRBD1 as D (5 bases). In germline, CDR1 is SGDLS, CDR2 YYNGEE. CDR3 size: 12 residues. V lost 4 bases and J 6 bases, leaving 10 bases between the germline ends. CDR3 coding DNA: TGTGCCAGCAGCCAGGGCATCGATGGCTACACCTTC. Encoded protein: CASSQGIDGYTF.

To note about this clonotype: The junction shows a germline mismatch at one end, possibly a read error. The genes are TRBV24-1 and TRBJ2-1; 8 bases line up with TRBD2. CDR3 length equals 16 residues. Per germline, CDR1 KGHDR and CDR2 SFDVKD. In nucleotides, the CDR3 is TGTGCCACCAGCGGGGGGGGAGAAAGGTCCTACAATGAGCAGTTCTTT. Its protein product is CATSGGGERSYNEQFF.

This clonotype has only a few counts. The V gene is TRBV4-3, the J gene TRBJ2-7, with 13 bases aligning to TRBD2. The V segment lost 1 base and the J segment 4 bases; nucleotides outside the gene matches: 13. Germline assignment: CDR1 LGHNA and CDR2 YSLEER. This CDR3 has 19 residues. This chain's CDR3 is CASSQGGLAGVGGSYEQYF. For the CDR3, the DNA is TGCGCCAGCAGCCAAGGTGGACTAGCGGGAGTAGGTGGAAGTTACGAGCAGTACTTC.

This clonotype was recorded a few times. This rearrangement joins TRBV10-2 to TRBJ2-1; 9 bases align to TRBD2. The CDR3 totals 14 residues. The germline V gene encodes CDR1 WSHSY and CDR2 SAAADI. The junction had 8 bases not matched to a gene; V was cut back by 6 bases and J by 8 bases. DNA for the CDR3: TGCGCCAGCAGGGGAGCGGGAGGCATCGATGAGCAGTTCTTC. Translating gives CASRGAGGIDEQFF.

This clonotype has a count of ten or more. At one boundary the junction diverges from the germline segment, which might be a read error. Here the CDR3 DNA reads TGTGCCAGCAGCTTAGGAGATACGCAGTATTTT. It specifies CASSLGDTQYF. The chain links TRBV12-3 or TRBV12-4 to TRBJ2-3; no firm D call. This CDR3 region has 11 residues.

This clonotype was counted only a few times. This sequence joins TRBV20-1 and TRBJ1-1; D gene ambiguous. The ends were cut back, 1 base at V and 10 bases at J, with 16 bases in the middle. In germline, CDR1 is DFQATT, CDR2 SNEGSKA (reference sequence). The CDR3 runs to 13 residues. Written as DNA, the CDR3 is TGCAGTGCTAGAGTTGGGCATAGTCCCCCAGCTTTCTTT. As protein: CSARVGHSPPAFF.

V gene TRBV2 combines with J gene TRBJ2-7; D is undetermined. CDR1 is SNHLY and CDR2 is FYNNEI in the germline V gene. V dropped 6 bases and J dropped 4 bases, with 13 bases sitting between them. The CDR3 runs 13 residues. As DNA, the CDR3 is TGTGCCAGCAGACCAGCCTACAGTTACGAGCAGTACTTC. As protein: CASRPAYSYEQYF.

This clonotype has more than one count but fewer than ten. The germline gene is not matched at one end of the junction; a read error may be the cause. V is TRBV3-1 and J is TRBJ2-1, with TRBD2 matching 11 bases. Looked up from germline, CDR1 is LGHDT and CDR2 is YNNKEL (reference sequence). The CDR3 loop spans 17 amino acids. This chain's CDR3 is CATSKEVAGGPGSEQFF. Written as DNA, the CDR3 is TGTGCCACCAGCAAGGAGGTAGCGGGGGGGCCTGGTAGTGAGCAGTTCTTC.

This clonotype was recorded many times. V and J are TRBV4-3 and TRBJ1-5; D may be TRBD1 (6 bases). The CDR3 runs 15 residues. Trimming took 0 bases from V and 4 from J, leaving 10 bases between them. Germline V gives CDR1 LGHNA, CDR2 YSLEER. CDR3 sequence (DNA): TGCGCCAGCAGCCAAGATGGGGGCCGTAATCAGCCCCAGCATTTT. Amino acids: CASSQDGGRNQPQHF.

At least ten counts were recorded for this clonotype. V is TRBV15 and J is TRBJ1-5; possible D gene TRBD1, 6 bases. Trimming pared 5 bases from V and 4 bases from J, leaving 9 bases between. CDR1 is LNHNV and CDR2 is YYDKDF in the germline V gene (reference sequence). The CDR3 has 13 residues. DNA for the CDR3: TGTGCCACCAGCGGACAGAGGAATCAGCCCCAGCATTTT. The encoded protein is CATSGQRNQPQHF.

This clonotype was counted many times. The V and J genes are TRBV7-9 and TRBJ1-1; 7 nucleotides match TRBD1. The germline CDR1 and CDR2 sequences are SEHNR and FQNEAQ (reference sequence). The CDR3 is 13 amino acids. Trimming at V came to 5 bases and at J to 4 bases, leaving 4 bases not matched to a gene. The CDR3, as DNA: TGTGCCAGCAGCCAGGGGGGGGGCACTGAAGCTTTCTTT. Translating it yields CASSQGGGTEAFF. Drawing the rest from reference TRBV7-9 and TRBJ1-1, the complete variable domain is DTGVSQNPRHKITKRGQNVTFRCDPISEHNRLYWYRQTLGQGPEFLTYFQNEAQLEKSRLLSDRFSAERPKGSFSTLEIQRTEQGDSAMYLCASSQGGGTEAFFGQGTRLTVV.